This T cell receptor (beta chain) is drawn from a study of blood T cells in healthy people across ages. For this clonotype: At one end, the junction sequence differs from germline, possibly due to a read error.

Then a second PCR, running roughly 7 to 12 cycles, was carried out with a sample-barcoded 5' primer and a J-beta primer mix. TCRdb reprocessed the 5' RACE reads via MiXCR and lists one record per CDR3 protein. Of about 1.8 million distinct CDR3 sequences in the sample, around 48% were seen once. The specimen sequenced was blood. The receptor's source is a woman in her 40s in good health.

CDR3 DNA sequence: TGTGCCGTCAGCCAGGACACAGGCTACGAGCAGTACTTC. Amino acids: CAVSQDTGYEQYF. This chain links TRBV10-3 with TRBJ2-7, with D tentatively TRBD1 (5 bases). The germline gives CDR1 ENHRY, CDR2 SYGVKD. The CDR3 length is 13 residues.